This record covers a single T cell receptor (beta chain). Its antigen is unknown. The donors (healthy individuals) were bone marrow donors. This CDR3 spans 14 amino acids. Trimming stripped 7 bases from V and 0 bases from J, with 13 bases between. Per the germline V gene, CDR1 is MNHEY and CDR2 is SVGAGI. The study ran its PCR with 60 Vbeta and 13 Jbeta primers. TCRdb keeps only in-frame clones here, not all; method: immunoSEQ multiplex PCR. The sample lists hundreds of thousands of clones; 82% were seen once. The entry originates in a study of cytomegalovirus exposure and HLA in healthy donors. Study-level information: HLA-typed donors contributed some 85 million unique TCRs, which were held in an early data release. Within the Caucasian-associated ancestry cluster were roughly 79% of the 398 genotyped donors. Findings and limits, study-wide: TCR beta chain V- and J-gene trimming was linked, in a later analysis, to a missense variant in DCLRE1C.

The source of this sequence is a man in his forties or fifties in good health and CMV-seropositive. The sequenced sample consisted of PBMCs. The rearrangement joins TRBV6-5 to TRBJ2-7; D is possibly TRBD1 (6 bases). In nucleotides, the CDR3 is TGTGCCAGCACCAAGGGGGTCCCCTCCTACGAGCAGTACTTC. Protein: CASTKGVPSYEQYF.